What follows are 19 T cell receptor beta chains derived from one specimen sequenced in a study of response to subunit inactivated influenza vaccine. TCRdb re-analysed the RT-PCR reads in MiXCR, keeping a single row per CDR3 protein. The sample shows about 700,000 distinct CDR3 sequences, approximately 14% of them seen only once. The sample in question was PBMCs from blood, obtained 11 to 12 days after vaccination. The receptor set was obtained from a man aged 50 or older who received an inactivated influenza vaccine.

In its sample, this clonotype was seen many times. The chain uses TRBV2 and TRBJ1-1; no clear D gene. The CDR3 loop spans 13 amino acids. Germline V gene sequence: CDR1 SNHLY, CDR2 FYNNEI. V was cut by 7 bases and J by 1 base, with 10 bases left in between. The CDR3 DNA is TGTGCCAGCAATGGCCAGCCGAACACTGAAGCTTTCTTT. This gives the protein CASNGQPNTEAFF.

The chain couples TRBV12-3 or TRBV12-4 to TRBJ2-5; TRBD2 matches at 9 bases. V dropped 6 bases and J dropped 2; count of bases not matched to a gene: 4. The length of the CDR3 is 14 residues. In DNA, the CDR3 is TGTGCCAGCAGACCTAGCGGGGCACAAGAGACCCAGTACTTC. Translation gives CASRPSGAQETQYF.

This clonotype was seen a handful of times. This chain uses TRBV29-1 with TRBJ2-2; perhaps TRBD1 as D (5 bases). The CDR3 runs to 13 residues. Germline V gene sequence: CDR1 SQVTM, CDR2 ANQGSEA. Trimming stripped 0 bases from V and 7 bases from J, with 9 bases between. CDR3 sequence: CSVEEDSRGELFF. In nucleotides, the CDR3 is TGCAGCGTTGAAGAAGACAGCCGCGGGGAGCTGTTTTTT.

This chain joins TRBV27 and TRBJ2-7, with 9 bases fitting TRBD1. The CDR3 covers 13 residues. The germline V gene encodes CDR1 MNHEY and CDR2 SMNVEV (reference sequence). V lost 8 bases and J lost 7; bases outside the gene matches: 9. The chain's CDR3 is CASGRQGVGEQYF. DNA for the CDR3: TGTGCCAGCGGAAGACAGGGGGTGGGAGAGCAGTACTTC.

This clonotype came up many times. In nucleotides, the CDR3 is TGCGCCAGCAGCTCCGACGGTACCGTGGGCACTGAAGCTTTCTTT. Translating it yields CASSSDGTVGTEAFF. The J gene is TRBJ1-1, the V gene TRBV5-1; D not resolved. V lost 3 bases and J lost 4, with 16 bases in between. The CDR3 sequence is 15 residues long. Per germline, CDR1 SGHRS and CDR2 YFSETQ.

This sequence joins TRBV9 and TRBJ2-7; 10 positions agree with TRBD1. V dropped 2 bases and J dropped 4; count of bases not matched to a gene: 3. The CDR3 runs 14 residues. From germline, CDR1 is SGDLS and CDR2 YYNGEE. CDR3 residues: CASSVGTGVYEQYF. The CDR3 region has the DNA TGTGCCAGCAGCGTCGGGACAGGGGTATACGAGCAGTACTTC. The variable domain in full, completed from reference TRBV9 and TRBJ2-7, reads DSGVTQTPKHLITATGQRVTLRCSPRSGDLSVYWYQQSLDQGLQFLIQYYNGEERAKGNILERFSAQQFPDLHSELNLSSLELGDSALYFCASSVGTGVYEQYFGPGTRLTVT.

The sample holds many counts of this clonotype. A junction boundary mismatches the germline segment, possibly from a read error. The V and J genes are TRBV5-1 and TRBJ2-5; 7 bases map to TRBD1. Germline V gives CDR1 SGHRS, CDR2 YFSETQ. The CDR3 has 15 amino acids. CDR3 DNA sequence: TGTGCCAGCAGCTTAGGGCAGGGGGTTGGAGAGACCCAGTACTTC. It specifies CASSLGQGVGETQYF.

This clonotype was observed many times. In nucleotides, the CDR3 is TGTGCCAGCAGCCCCGGCCCCGGGGGTAACAATGAGCAGTTCTTC. This encodes CASSPGPGGNNEQFF. The chain recombines TRBV2 with TRBJ2-1, with D maybe TRBD2 (6 bases). In germline, CDR1 is SNHLY, CDR2 FYNNEI. The CDR3 is made up of 15 amino acids. V was clipped by 6 bases and J by 5 bases, with 17 bases between them. The full variable domain, completed using reference TRBV2 and TRBJ2-1, is EPEVTQTPSHQVTQMGQEVILRCVPISNHLYFYWYRQILGQKVEFLVSFYNNEISEKSEIFDDQFSVERPDGSNFTLKIRSTKLEDSAMYFCASSPGPGGNNEQFFGPGTRLTVL.

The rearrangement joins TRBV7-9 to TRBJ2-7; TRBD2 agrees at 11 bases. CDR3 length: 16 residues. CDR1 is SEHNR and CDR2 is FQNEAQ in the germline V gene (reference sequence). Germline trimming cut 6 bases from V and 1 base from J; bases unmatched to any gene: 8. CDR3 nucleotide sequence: TGTGCCAGCAGGCCAAAGATAGCGGGAGGGTCCTACGAGCAGTACTTC. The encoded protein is CASRPKIAGGSYEQYF.

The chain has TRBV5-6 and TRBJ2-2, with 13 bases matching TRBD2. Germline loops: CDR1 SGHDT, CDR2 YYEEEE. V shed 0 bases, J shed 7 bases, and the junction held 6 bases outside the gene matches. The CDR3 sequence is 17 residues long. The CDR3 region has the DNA TGTGCCAGCAGCTTGGGGACCGGACTAGCGGGAGACGGGGAGCTGTTTTTT. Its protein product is CASSLGTGLAGDGELFF.

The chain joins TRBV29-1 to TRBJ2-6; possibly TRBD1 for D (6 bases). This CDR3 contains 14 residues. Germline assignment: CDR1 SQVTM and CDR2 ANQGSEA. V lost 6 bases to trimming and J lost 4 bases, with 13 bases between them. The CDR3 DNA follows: TGCAGCGTCCAACAGGGTCCCGGGGCCAACGTCCTGACTTTC. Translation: CSVQQGPGANVLTF.

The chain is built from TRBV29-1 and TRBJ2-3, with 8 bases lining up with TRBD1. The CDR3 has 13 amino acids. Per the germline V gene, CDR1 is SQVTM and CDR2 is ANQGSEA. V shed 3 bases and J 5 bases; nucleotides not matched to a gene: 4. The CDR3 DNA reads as TGCAGCGTTGATGAACAGGGGGAAGATACGCAGTATTTT. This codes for CSVDEQGEDTQYF.

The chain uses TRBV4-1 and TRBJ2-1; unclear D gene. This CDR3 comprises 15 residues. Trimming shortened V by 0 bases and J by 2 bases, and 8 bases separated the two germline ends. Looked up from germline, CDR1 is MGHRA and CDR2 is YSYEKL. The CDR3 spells CASSQEPEAYNEQFF. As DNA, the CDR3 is TGCGCCAGCAGCCAAGAGCCAGAAGCCTACAATGAGCAGTTCTTC.

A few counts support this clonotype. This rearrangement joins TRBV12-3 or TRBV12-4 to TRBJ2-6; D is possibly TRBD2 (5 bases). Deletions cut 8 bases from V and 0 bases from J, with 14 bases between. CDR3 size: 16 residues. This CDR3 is CASLPGSSSGANVLTF. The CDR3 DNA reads TGTGCCAGCCTTCCGGGGTCGAGCTCTGGGGCCAACGTCCTGACTTTC.

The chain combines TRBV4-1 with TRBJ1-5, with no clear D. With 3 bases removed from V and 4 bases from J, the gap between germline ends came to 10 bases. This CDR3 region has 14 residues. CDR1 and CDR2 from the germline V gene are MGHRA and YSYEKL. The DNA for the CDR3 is TGCGCCAGCAGCCAGCAAACGGGTAATCAGCCCCAGCATTTT. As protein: CASSQQTGNQPQHF.

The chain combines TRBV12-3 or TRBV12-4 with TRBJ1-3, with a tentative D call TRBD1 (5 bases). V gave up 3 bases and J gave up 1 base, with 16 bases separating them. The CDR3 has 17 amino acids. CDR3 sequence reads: CASSFRPGTRSGNTIYF. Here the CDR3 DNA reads TGTGCCAGCAGTTTCCGGCCAGGGACGAGATCTGGAAACACCATATATTTT.

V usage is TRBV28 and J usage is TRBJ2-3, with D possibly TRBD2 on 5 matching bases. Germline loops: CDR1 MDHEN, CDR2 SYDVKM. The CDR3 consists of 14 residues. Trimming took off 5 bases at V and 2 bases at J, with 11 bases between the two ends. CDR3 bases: TGTGCCAGCAGTCTCGGGGTCGACACAGATACGCAGTATTTT. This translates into CASSLGVDTDTQYF.

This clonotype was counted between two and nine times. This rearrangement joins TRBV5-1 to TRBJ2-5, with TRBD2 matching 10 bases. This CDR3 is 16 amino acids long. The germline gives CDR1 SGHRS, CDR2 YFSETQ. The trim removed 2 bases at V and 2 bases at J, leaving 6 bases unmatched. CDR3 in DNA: TGCGCCAGCAGCTTTTCACTAGCGGGGAGTCAAGAGACCCAGTACTTC. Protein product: CASSFSLAGSQETQYF.

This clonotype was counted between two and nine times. CDR3 sequence: CASSPGTGTYNEQFF. CDR3 in DNA: TGTGCCAGCTCACCAGGGACAGGGACCTACAATGAGCAGTTCTTC. The V call is TRBV18, the J call TRBJ2-1, with 9 bases that match TRBD1. With 2 bases clipped from V and 2 bases from J, the junction kept 1 base outside the gene matches. The CDR3 loop spans 15 amino acids. Germline CDR1 reads KGHSH; CDR2 reads LQKENI.